Listed below are T cell receptor beta chains from one sample, sequenced in a study of cytomegalovirus exposure and HLA in healthy donors. Libraries were prepared by immunoSEQ multiplex PCR; TCRdb keeps only in-frame clonotypes and omits some of them. The sample shows around 100,000 clones, 79% of them seen only once. Sequenced: PBMCs. The source of these receptors is a woman aged 18-30 years in good health and CMV-seropositive. The CDR3 runs from the conserved cysteine through the conserved F or W. D genes are given only for firm matches. Clone size appears in some rows only: once, few, many, or a class for an expanded clone.

cdr3_nt cdr3_aa clone_size j_call d_call v_call
TGTGCCAGCAGCTTAACTAGGGAGGAGACCCAGTACTTC CASSLTREETQYF NA TRBJ2-5 NA TRBV5-4
TGTGCCAGCAGTTCCCCCGCGACAGGGGGCCTGGAGACCCAGTACTTC CASSSPATGGLETQYF NA TRBJ2-5 TRBD1 TRBV28
TGTGCCAGCAGCTCCGCCCGGGACAGGGACGAAAAACTGTTTTTT CASSSARDRDEKLFF once TRBJ1-4 TRBD1 TRBV5-4
TGTGCCAGCAGCCAACAGGTCTCCTACGAGCAGTACTTC CASSQQVSYEQYF few TRBJ2-7 NA TRBV9
TGCGCCACCGCCGGGGGGTCCTCCTACGAGCAGTACTTC CATAGGSSYEQYF once TRBJ2-7 TRBD2 TRBV4-1
TGTGCCTGGAGACTACTTGGGGACAGCTATGGCTACAACTTC CAWRLLGDSYGYNF NA TRBJ1-2 TRBD1 TRBV30
TGTGCCAGCAGCCCTAGCCCATATTCTGGAAACACCATATATTTT CASSPSPYSGNTIYF NA TRBJ1-3 NA TRBV11-2
TGTGCCAGCAGCTTGGAAACCAGGGAAGAGACCCAGTACTTC CASSLETREETQYF NA TRBJ2-5 NA TRBV5-4
TGTGCCGGACAAATAAGGACCACGTTCTTC CAGQIRTTFF NA TRBJ2-1 NA TRBV30
TGCGCCAGCAGCCAACTTAGCGGGAGAGTGGATGAGCAGTTCTTC CASSQLSGRVDEQFF NA TRBJ2-1 TRBD2 TRBV4-1
TGTGCCAGCAGCTTACAGTCAGGGAACACTGAAGCTTTCTTT CASSLQSGNTEAFF few TRBJ1-1 NA TRBV7-3
TGTGCCAGCAGCGTAGCGGGCCTTCGGTATGGCAAAAACATTCAGTACTTC CASSVAGLRYGKNIQYF NA TRBJ2-4 TRBD2 TRBV5-5
TGTGCCAGCCTCGTGAGGGGGTTGAACACTGAAGCTTTCTTT CASLVRGLNTEAFF NA TRBJ1-1 NA TRBV6-5
TGTGCCAGCAGTAGAACCGGGACAGGGGGCATCCACTCCCATGAGGACACTGAAGCTTTCTTT CASSRTGTGGIHSHEDTEAFF NA TRBJ1-1 TRBD1 TRBV9
TGTGCCAGCAGCGGGAACGGGGATGAAAAACTGTTTTTT CASSGNGDEKLFF few TRBJ1-4 NA TRBV9
TGTGCCATCAGGGACAGGTTGGGGACTAGCGGGAGAGGCACCGGGGAGCTGTTTTTT CAIRDRLGTSGRGTGELFF NA TRBJ2-2 TRBD2 TRBV10-3
TGTGCCAGCAGCTTAGCGCGCATTAGGACAGGGGCTCAAGAGACCCAGTACTTC CASSLARIRTGAQETQYF NA TRBJ2-5 TRBD1 TRBV7-9
TGTGCCAGCAGCTTAGTCCCCCCTAGCGGAGACTACAATGAGCAGTTCTTC CASSLVPPSGDYNEQFF NA TRBJ2-1 TRBD2 TRBV7-3
TGTGCCAGCAGTTCCACCGTGGGGGACAGGGTCCACCACGAGCAGTACTTC CASSSTVGDRVHHEQYF NA TRBJ2-7 TRBD1 TRBV28
TGTGCCAGCAGCCCAAGCGGCACGAACACCGGGGAGCTGTTTTTT CASSPSGTNTGELFF NA TRBJ2-2 NA TRBV9
TGTGCCAGTAGTATAAACGCAGAATCCTACGAGCAGTACTTC CASSINAESYEQYF NA TRBJ2-7 NA TRBV19
TGCGCCAGCAGTGAGTCTCCCCGACTAGGCTCCTACAATGAGCAGTTCTTC CASSESPRLGSYNEQFF few TRBJ2-1 NA TRBV10-1
TGTGCCAGCAGCTTACCAGATTACAACGAGCAGTACTTC CASSLPDYNEQYF NA TRBJ2-7 NA TRBV11-2
TGTGCCAGCAGTATGGACAGGGGGGCTACAGATACGCAGTATTTT CASSMDRGATDTQYF once TRBJ2-3 TRBD1 TRBV6-1
TGCGCCAGCAGCTTGCTGCGGACAGGGAACACAGATACGCAGTATTTT CASSLLRTGNTDTQYF NA TRBJ2-3 TRBD1 TRBV5-1
TGCGCCAGCAGCTCGAGGGGGGGGCACTTGAACACTGAAGCTTTCTTT CASSSRGGHLNTEAFF once TRBJ1-1 NA TRBV5-1